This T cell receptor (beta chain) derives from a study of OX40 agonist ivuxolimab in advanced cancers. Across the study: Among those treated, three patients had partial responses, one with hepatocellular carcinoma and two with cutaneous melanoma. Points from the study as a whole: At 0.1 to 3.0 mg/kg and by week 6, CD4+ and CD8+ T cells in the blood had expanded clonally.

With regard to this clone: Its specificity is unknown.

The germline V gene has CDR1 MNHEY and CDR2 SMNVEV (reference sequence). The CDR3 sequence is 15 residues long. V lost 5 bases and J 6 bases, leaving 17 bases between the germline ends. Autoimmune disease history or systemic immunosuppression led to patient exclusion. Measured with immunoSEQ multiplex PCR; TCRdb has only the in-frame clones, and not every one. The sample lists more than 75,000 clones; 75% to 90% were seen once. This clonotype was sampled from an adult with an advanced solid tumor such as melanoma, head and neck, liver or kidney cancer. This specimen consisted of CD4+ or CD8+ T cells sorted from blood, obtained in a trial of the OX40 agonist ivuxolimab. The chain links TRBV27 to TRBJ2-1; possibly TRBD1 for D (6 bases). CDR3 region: CASSPQGSNVNEQFF. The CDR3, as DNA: TGTGCCAGCAGTCCCCAGGGGAGTAATGTCAATGAGCAGTTCTTC.